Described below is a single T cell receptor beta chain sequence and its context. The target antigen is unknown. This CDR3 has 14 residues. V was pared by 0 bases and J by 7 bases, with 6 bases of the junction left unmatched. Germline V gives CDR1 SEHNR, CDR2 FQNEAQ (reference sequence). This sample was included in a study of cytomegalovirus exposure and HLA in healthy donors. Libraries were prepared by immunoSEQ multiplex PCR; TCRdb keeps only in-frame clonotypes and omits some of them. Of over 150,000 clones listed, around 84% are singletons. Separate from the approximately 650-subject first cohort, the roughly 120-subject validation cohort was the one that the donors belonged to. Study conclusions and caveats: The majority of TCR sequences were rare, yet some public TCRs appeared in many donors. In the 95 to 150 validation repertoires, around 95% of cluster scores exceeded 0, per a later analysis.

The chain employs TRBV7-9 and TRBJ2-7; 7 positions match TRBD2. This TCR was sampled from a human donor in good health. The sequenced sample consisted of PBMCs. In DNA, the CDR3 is TGTGCCAGCAGCTTAGCGGCGGGAGTGGGGGAGCAGTACTTC. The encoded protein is CASSLAAGVGEQYF.